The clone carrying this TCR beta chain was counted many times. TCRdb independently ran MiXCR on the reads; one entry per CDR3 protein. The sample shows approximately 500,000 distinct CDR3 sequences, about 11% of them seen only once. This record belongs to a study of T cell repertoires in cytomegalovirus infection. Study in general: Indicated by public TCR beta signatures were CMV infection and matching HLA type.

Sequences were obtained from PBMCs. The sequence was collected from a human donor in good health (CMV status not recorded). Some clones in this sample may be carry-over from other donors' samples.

CDR3: CASSLALGLAGGLGEQYF. As DNA, the CDR3 is TGTGCCAGCAGCTTAGCCCTCGGACTAGCGGGAGGATTGGGGGAGCAGTACTTC. V and J are TRBV7-8 and TRBJ2-7, with 14 bases that match TRBD2. Germline V CDR1 and CDR2: SGHVS, FQNEAQ. J gave up 7 bases and V 0 bases, and 11 bases lay outside the gene matches. This CDR3 contains 18 residues.